A selection of T cell receptor beta chains follows, all from one sample in a study of shared clonotypes between healthy human individuals. TCRdb's table, derived via immunoSEQ multiplex PCR, lists solely in-frame clones and lacks some. The sample yields around 2,100,000 clones, over 85% seen once. Material for sequencing was naive CD8+ T cells sorted from blood. These receptor sequences come from a man aged 18 to 29 in good health. Both conserved end residues are part of each CDR3. A D gene is named only where the DNA matches it firmly. The size field is filled for only some rows; it gives once, few, many or a size class.

14	TRBD2	-	TRBJ2-7	TRBV7-9	CASSFSGGAYEQYF	TGTGCCAGCAGCTTCAGCGGGGGGGCCTACGAGCAGTACTTC
13	-	-	TRBJ2-7	TRBV7-2	CASSSGGGYEQYF	TGTGCCAGCAGCTCCGGAGGCGGCTACGAGCAGTACTTC
13	-	-	TRBJ2-2	TRBV29-1	CSVVGENTGELFF	TGCAGCGTTGTCGGGGAGAACACCGGGGAGCTGTTTTTT
17	-	-	TRBJ1-1	TRBV4-3	CASSHTAKADMNTEAFF	TGCGCCAGCAGCCATACAGCCAAAGCGGACATGAACACTGAAGCTTTCTTT
14	-	-	TRBJ2-5	TRBV5-6	CASSLTGWQETQYF	TGTGCCAGCAGCTTGACAGGTTGGCAAGAGACCCAGTACTTC
10	-	-	TRBJ2-3	TRBV10-2	CASRLDTQYF	TGCGCCAGCAGACTAGATACGCAGTATTTT
15	-	once	TRBJ2-5	TRBV4-2	CASSLTRASQETQYF	TGTGCCAGCAGCCTCACTCGGGCTAGCCAGGAGACCCAGTACTTC
14	-	-	TRBJ1-2	TRBV6-6	CATTLKGSPGGYTF	TGTGCCACTACCCTCAAGGGGTCACCAGGCGGCTACACCTTC
14	-	-	TRBJ1-3	TRBV2	CASSDRFSGNTIYF	TGTGCCAGCAGTGACAGGTTCTCTGGAAACACCATATATTTT
13	-	once	TRBJ1-4	TRBV2	CASSEGGREKLFF	TGTGCCAGCAGTGAAGGGGGGCGGGAAAAACTGTTTTTT
15	-	-	TRBJ2-3	TRBV13	CASSFRGVSTDTQYF	TGTGCCAGCAGCTTTAGGGGGGTTAGCACAGATACGCAGTATTTT
14	-	-	TRBJ2-2	TRBV6-5	CASSPLPNTGELFF	TGTGCCAGCAGCCCTCTCCCGAACACCGGGGAGCTGTTTTTT
15	TRBD1	-	TRBJ1-6	TRBV2	CASSETGQGPSPLHF	TGTGCCAGCAGTGAAACGGGACAGGGTCCCTCACCCCTCCACTTT
16	TRBD2	-	TRBJ2-1	TRBV7-9	CASSAGLASTYNEQFF	TGTGCCAGCAGCGCAGGACTAGCGAGCACCTACAATGAGCAGTTCTTC